This T cell receptor beta chain was captured in a study of T cell responses to AZD1222 COVID-19 vaccine (dated by TCRdb to the early 2020s). Study-level background: TCR sequencing covered more than 230 trial participants: roughly 200 given two doses of AZD1222 and 26 given two doses of MenACWY control vaccine. Trial participants were enrolled by age into 18-55, 56-69 and 70-plus year subgroups, with around 140, 26 and 57 TCR-sequenced participants respectively.

This specimen's time point label, per the study, means: about 28 days (+/-7) after the second vaccine dose. AZD1222 recipients given second doses at about 4 weeks or at about 12 weeks were pooled, since spike-specific TCR depth and breadth were not found to differ between the two schedules. Vaccinee samples came from UK trials COV001 and COV002, including a single-blind randomized controlled phase 2/3 trial of AZD1222 (ChAdOx1 nCoV-19) in healthy adults. For TCRbeta chain sequencing, PBMC samples from trial participants were taken at day 0 and at day 28 after the second dose. Turning to this clone: There is no known antigen for this receptor. No clone much larger than this one lies a single base away; base qualities are absent.

Points the paper makes about the study in general: After two AZD1222 doses, both the breadth and the depth of spike-specific TCRs were significantly higher than at day 0 and than in MenACWY recipients. Because no samples from the day 14 peak response were available, repertoires could be characterized only after the peak T cell response. Participants were mostly white British, with more females than males. The authors suggested clonal diversity may have been underestimated. In the small 56-69-year group, the increase in depth fell short of significance, most likely because of low power. CD4 TCRs associated with the vaccine covered the entire spike protein, and the dominant responses were in regions 160-218 and 743-854. Nearly half of unique spike-specific TCRs reportedly recognized epitopes outside regions mutated in the B.1.351 and B.1.1.7 variants. Conclusions about previously exposed vaccinees are limited, since just five or six AZD1222 recipients were seropositive for SARS-CoV-2 at baseline.

From the cysteine up to the phenylalanine, the CDR3 has a length of 15 residues. Of the read, only the CDR3 DNA is kept; its 45 bases are in frame from base 1. Trimming removed 0 bases from V and 7 bases from J, leaving 15 bases between the germline ends. Looking up the germline V gene yields CDR1 LGHNA and CDR2 YNFKEQ. The CDR3 regions of human TCRbeta chains were analyzed by immunosequencing. The source study handled its data this way. Repertoire TCRs were matched against a reference library of SARS-CoV-2-specific TCRs generated with the MIRA antigen-specificity platform. Breadth was defined as the fraction of unique TCRs that were SARS-CoV-2-associated, and depth was defined as the fraction of total T cells that were SARS-CoV-2-associated. Using the MIRA data, every spike-specific TCR was mapped to the spike region that the TCR reacted to and assigned to either a CD4 or a CD8 class. Log10-transformed breadth and depth values were compared by one-way ANOVA with Sidak's multiple comparisons tests. TCRdb limited this immuneACCESS table to in-frame rearrangements with V and J called. A share of clones is missing; checked studies link under half to unresolved V genes, and the rest is unexplained. The V and J calls and clone size come from that table; D and trimming were worked out from the DNA. The sample table records about 180,000 clones; 70% to 90% of these occur just once. Jointly, the top ten make up approximately 10% of the sample.

Material: peripheral blood, obtained 28 days after the second AZD1222 dose. The clonotype was recovered from an adult who received the AZD1222 COVID-19 vaccine. The sequence joins TRBV4-2 to TRBJ1-2; D gene: possibly TRBD1, on 5 matching bases. The CDR3 region has the sequence CASSQEVWGVGGYTF. The sequenced DNA: TGTGCCAGCAGCCAAGAAGTGTGGGGGGTAGGTGGCTACACCTTC.